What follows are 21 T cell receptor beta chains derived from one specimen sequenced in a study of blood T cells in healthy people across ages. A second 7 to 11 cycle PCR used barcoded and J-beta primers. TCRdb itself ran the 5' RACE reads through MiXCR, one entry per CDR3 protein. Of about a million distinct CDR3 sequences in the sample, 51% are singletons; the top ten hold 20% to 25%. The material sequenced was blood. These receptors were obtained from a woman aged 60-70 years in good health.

For the CDR3, the DNA is TGTGCCATCAGGGGGGACAGGGTGGCCTACGAGCAGTACTTC. This sequence encodes CAIRGDRVAYEQYF. The chain has TRBV10-3 and TRBJ2-7; 9 nucleotides line up with TRBD1. Trimming at V came to 6 bases and at J to 2 bases, leaving 5 bases not matched to a gene. Per the germline V gene, CDR1 is ENHRY and CDR2 is SYGVKD. This CDR3 comprises 14 residues.

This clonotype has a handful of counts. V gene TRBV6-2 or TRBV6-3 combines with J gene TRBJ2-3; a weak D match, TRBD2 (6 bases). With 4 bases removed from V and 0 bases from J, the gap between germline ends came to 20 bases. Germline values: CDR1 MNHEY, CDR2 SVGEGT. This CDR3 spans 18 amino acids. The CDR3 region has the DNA TGTGCCAGCAGTTCCAACCTCACCCCGAGCGGGAGCACAGATACGCAGTATTTT. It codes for CASSSNLTPSGSTDTQYF.

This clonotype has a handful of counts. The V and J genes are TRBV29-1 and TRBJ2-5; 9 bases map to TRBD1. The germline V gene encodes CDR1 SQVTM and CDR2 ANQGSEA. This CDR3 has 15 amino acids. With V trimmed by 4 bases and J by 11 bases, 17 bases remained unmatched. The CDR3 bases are TGCAGCGTTGCAACTAAGGGACAGGGAATCAGAGAGCAGTACTTC. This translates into CSVATKGQGIREQYF.

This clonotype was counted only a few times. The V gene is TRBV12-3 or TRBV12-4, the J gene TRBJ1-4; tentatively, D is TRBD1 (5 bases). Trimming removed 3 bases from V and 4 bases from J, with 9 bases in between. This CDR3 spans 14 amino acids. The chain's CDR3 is CASSFQGYNEKLFF. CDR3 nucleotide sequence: TGTGCCAGCAGTTTTCAGGGCTATAATGAAAAACTGTTTTTT.

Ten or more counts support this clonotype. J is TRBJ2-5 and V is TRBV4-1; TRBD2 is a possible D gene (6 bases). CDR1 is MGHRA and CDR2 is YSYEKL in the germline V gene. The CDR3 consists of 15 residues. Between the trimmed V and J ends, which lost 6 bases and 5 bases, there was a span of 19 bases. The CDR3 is CASSPHLRGTETQYF. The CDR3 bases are TGCGCCAGCAGTCCTCACCTGCGCGGGACTGAGACCCAGTACTTC.

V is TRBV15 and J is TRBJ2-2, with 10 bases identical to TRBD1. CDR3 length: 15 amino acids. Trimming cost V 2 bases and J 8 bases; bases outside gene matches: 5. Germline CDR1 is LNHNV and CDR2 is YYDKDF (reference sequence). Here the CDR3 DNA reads TGTGCCACCAGCAGACCGGGACAGGGGATTGGGGAGCTGTTTTTT. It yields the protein CATSRPGQGIGELFF.

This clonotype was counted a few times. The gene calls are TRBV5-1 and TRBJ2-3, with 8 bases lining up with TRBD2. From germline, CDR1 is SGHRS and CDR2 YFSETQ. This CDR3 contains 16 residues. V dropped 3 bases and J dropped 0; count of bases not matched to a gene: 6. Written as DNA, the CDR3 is TGCGCCAGCAGCTCGGACGGCGGGGGGAGCACAGATACGCAGTATTTT. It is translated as CASSSDGGGSTDTQYF.

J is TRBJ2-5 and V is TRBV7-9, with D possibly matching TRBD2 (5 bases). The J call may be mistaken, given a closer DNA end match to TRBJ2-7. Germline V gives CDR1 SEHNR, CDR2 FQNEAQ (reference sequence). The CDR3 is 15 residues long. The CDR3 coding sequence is TGTGCCAGCAGCTCAGGAACGGGGTCGGGGTACGAGCAGTACTTC. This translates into CASSSGTGSGYEQYF.

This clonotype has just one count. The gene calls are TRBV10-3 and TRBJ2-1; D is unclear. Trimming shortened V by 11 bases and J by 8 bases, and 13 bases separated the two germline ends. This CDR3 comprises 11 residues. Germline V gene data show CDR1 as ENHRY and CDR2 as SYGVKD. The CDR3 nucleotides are TGTGCCCCCTATGGTATCCATGAGCAGTTCTTC. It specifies CAPYGIHEQFF.

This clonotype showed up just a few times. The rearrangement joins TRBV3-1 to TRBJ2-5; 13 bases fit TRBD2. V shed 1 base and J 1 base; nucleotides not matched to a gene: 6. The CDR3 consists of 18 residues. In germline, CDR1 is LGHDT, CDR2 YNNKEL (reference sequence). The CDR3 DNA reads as TGTGCCAGCAGCCAAGGGACTAGCGGGAGACCTTTCCAAGAGACCCAGTACTTC. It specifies CASSQGTSGRPFQETQYF.

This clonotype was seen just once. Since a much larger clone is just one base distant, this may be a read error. CDR3 coding DNA: TGCAGTGCTAGTAAACTTCTCGGGGCAGTCGATAACCCTGGGGCCAACGTCCTGACTTTC. It specifies CSASKLLGAVDNPGANVLTF. V is TRBV20-1 and J is TRBJ2-6; perhaps D is TRBD1 or TRBD2 (5 bases each). V gave up 3 bases and J gave up 2 bases, with 26 bases separating them. The CDR3 length is 20 residues. Germline values: CDR1 DFQATT, CDR2 SNEGSKA (reference sequence).

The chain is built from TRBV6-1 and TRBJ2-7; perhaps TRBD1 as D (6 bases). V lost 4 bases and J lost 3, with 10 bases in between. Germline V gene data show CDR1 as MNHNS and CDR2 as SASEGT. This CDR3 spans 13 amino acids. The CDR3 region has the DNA TGTGCCAGCAGTGTTCAGGGGAACTACGAGCAGTACTTC. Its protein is CASSVQGNYEQYF.

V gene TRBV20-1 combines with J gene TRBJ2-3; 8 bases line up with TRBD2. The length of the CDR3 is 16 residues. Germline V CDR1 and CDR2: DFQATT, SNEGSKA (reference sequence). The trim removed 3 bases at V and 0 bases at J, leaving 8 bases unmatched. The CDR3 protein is CSASRSSGVSTDTQYF. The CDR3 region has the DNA TGCAGTGCTAGTCGGAGTAGCGGGGTTAGCACAGATACGCAGTATTTT.

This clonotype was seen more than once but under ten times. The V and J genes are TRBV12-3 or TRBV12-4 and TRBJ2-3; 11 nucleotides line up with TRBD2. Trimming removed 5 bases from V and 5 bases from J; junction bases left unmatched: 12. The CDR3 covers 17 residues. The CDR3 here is CASSPSGSGRAIDTQYF. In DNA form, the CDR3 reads TGTGCCAGCAGTCCCTCGGGTAGCGGGAGGGCCATAGATACGCAGTATTTT.

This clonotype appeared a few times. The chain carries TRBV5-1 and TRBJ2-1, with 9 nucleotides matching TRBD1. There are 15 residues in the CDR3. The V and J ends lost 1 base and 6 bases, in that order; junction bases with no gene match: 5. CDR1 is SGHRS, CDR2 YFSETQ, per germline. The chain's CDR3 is CASSLKTGGFNEQFF. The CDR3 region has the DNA TGCGCCAGCAGCTTGAAAACAGGGGGCTTCAATGAGCAGTTCTTC.

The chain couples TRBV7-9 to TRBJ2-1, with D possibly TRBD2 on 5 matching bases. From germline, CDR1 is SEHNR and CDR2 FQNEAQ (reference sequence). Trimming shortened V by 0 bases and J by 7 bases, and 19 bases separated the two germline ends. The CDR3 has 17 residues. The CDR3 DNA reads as TGTGCCAGCAGCTTAGCCTCCCGGACTCGATTGGGGAATGAGCAGTTCTTC. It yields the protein CASSLASRTRLGNEQFF.

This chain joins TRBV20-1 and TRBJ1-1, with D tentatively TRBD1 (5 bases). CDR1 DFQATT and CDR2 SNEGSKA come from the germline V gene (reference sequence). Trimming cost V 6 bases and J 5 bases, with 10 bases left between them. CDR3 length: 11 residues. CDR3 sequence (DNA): TGCAGTGCCTGGGGGAGGACTGAAGCTTTCTTT. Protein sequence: CSAWGRTEAFF.

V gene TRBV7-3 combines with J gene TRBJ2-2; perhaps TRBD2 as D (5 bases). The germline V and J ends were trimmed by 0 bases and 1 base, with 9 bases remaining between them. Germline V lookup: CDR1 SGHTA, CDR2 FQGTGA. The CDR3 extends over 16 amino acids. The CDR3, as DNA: TGTGCCAGCAGCTTAACGTTGGGGAGGAACACCGGGGAGCTGTTTTTT. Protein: CASSLTLGRNTGELFF.

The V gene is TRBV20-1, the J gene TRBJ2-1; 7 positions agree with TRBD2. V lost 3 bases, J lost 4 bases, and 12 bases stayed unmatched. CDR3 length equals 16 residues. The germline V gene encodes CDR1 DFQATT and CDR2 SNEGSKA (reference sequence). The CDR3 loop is CSASPPLAAQYNEQFF. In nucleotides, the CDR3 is TGCAGTGCTAGCCCCCCCCTAGCGGCCCAATACAATGAGCAGTTCTTC.

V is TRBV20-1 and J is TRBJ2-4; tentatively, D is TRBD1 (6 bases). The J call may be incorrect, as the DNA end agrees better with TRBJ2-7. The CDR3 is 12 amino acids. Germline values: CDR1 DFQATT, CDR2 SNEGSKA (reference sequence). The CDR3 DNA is TGCAGTGCTAGAAGCAGGGGCGACGAGCAGTACTTC. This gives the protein CSARSRGDEQYF.

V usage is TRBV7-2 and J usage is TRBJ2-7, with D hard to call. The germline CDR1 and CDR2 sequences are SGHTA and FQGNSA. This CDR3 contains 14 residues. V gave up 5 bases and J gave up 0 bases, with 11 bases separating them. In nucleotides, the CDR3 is TGTGCCAGCAGCCTTTACTGGAACTCCTACGAGCAGTACTTC. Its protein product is CASSLYWNSYEQYF.